Here is one T cell receptor beta chain with its context. Antigen specificity is unknown. Repertoires were generated with immunoSEQ multiplex PCR, while TCRdb's copy carries only in-frame clones and drops some. The sample lists around 95,000 clones, about 85% occurring once. Trimming left V 2 bases short and J 3 bases short, with 5 bases between. Germline values: CDR1 MNHNS, CDR2 SASEGT. The CDR3 totals 13 residues. The record originates from a study of T cell responses to AZD1222 COVID-19 vaccine. Findings and caveats of the study: Donors skewed white British and female; clonal diversity was possibly underestimated. Repertoire sampling happened only post peak T cell response. Seropositivity was recorded at baseline in only a handful of AZD1222 recipients.

The sequenced sample was peripheral blood, obtained on day 0 of AZD1222 vaccination. The chain carries TRBV6-1 and TRBJ1-5, with D hard to call. This receptor was identified in an adult in good health. DNA of the CDR3: TGTGCCAGCAGTGAAACCAACAATCAGCCCCAGCATTTT. Protein product: CASSETNNQPQHF.